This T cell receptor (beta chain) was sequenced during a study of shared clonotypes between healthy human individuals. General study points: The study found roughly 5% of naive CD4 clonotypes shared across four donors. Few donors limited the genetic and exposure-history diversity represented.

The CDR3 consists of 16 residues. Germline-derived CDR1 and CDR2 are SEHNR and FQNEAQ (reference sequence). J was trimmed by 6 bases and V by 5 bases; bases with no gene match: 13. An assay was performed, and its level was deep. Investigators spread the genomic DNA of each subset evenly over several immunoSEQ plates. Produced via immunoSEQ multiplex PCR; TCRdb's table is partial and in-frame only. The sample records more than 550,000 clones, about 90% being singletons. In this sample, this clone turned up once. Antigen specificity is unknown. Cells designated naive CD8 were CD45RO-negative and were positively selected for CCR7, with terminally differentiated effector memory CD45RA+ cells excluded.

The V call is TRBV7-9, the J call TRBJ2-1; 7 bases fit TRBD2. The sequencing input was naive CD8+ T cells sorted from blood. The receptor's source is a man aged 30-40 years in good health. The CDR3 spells CASSPPLIGGSNEQFF. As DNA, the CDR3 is TGTGCCAGCAGCCCTCCCCTAATCGGGGGGAGCAATGAGCAGTTCTTC.